This entry features one TCR beta chain sequence. As yet, its antigen is unknown. This sample is part of a study of blood T cells in healthy people across ages. Whole-study findings and limits: Significant beta diversity loss was already apparent by age roughly 38, declining roughly linearly.

Through a sample-barcoded 5' primer and a J-beta primer mix, a second PCR was run for about 6 to 11 cycles. One entry per CDR3 protein results from TCRdb running MiXCR on the 5' RACE reads. In the table there are around 1,000,000 distinct CDR3 sequences, 35% to 45% of which are singletons. The donors, healthy Caucasians from Russia, were aged roughly 6 to 90. Each donor had ten milliliters of peripheral blood drawn. The CDR3 has 14 residues. Germline CDR1 is DFQATT and CDR2 is SNEGSKA (reference sequence). V lost 8 bases and J lost 0, with 15 bases in between. This sequence was found in a man between 18 and 29 years old in good health. The rearrangement links TRBV20-1 to TRBJ2-3; possibly TRBD2 for D (6 bases). The specimen sequenced was blood. CDR3 loop: CSSPGTASTDTQYF. The CDR3 bases are TGCAGTTCCCCCGGGACTGCTAGCACAGATACGCAGTATTTT.